This T cell receptor beta chain is from a study of OX40 agonist ivuxolimab in advanced cancers. Using immunoSEQ multiplex PCR, the repertoire was profiled, and TCRdb retains in-frame clones only, with some absent. The sample contains 57,000 or so clones, under 95% of which appear only once. Worth noting for this clone: Its antigen is still unknown.

Findings of the study overall: Among the nonresponders, some also had low normalized T-cell clonal expansion.

This sample comprised CD4+ or CD8+ T cells sorted from blood, obtained in a trial of the OX40 agonist ivuxolimab. This TCR came from an adult with an advanced solid tumor such as melanoma, head and neck, liver or kidney cancer.

CDR3 sequence reads: CASSPGMNSNQPQHF. The CDR3 DNA reads as TGTGCCAGCAGCCCTGGGATGAATAGCAATCAGCCCCAGCATTTT. The gene calls are TRBV7-2 and TRBJ1-5; D not certain. The CDR3 totals 15 residues. CDR1 is SGHTA, CDR2 FQGNSA, per germline. The V and J ends lost 5 bases and 0 bases respectively, with 11 bases between them. The variable domain in full, with the rest retrieved from reference TRBV7-2 and TRBJ1-5, is GAGVSQSPSNKVTEKGKDVELRCDPISGHTALYWYRQSLGQGLEFLIYFQGNSAPDKSGLPSDRFSAERTGGSVSTLTIQRTQQEDSAVYLCASSPGMNSNQPQHFGDGTRLSIL.